This record concerns one TCR beta chain sequence. This record comes from a study of blood T cell repertoires in COVID-19. Across the whole study: The origin of the acute and convalescent COVID-19 samples was the United States, Italy and Spain.

Sequenced by immunoSEQ multiplex PCR; TCRdb stores in-frame clones only, minus some. This sample has 470,000 or so clones; 80% to 90% occur once, and the top ten carry roughly 3.2%. This CDR3 is 16 amino acids long. The trim removed 0 bases at V and 6 bases at J, leaving 11 bases unmatched. CDR1 is GTSNPN and CDR2 is SVGIG in the germline V gene (reference sequence). V usage is TRBV30 and J usage is TRBJ1-1; 9 bases line up with TRBD1. The origin of this receptor is a human donor in a cohort sampled during active COVID-19. Sequencing was done on a sample of peripheral blood. For the CDR3, the DNA is TGTGCCTGGAGTGTCATTGTACAGGGGGCGCAGGCTGAAGCTTTCTTT. Translation gives CAWSVIVQGAQAEAFF.